This paragraph covers one T cell receptor (beta chain) sequence. The antigen remains undetermined. Single cDNA molecules in the library carried unique molecular identifiers attached during preparation. Per the original data handling: Samples ranged from roughly 20,000 to 750,000 TCRs, with a median of approximately 96,000. TCRdb independently ran MiXCR on the RACE reads; one entry per CDR3 protein. The V and J calls and clone size are TCRdb's, not the authors'. The sample lists around 31,000 distinct CDR3 sequences; 7.4% were seen once. The data were taken from a study of human T cells and chemical hapten exposure. The time point: healthy volunteer bleed at 2 weeks. Extraction of total RNA was performed on unfractionated whole blood. Trimming left V 8 bases short and J 9 bases short, with 16 bases between. Germline-derived CDR1 and CDR2 are MDHEN and SYDVKM. This CDR3 contains 12 residues. Study-wide points: The study found that DPC sensitization did not change TCRs above 1 in 1000 frequency.

The source of this sequence is a human donor in good health. Some clones in this sample may be carry-over from other donors' samples. This chain connects TRBV28 to TRBJ2-5; D is undetermined. Sequencing was performed on whole blood. The CDR3 loop reads CASGRVMGSQYF. CDR3 DNA sequence: TGTGCCAGCGGGCGAGTTATGGGGTCCCAGTACTTC.